This TCR beta chain was captured by sequencing in a study of cytomegalovirus exposure and HLA in healthy donors. Study outcomes and limitations: With later analysis, a missense DCLRE1C variant became linked to TCR beta V- and J-gene trimming. Investigators reported fewer than 200 TCR beta chains as tied to cytomegalovirus. The later analysis indicated that the majority of CMV-associated TCR beta chains appeared HLA-restricted. In vitro data verified a few CMV-associated chains as specific for CMV antigens.

The PCR used 60 Vbeta and 13 Jbeta primers. Clones were read by immunoSEQ multiplex PCR, and TCRdb kept only the in-frame ones, dropping some. Of more than 110,000 clones in the sample, 70% to 80% were seen once. Notes on this clone: The antigen remains unidentified.

Sequenced sample: PBMCs. This sequence originates from a woman aged 60-75 years in good health and CMV-seropositive.

CDR3 DNA sequence: TGTGCCAGCAACCAACAGGGGGATGAGCAGTTCTTC. Translated, it gives CASNQQGDEQFF. V is TRBV28 and J is TRBJ2-1; 8 bases are shared with TRBD1. The CDR3 consists of 12 residues. Per the germline V gene, CDR1 is MDHEN and CDR2 is SYDVKM. The V and J ends lost 7 bases and 8 bases, in that order; junction bases with no gene match: 4.